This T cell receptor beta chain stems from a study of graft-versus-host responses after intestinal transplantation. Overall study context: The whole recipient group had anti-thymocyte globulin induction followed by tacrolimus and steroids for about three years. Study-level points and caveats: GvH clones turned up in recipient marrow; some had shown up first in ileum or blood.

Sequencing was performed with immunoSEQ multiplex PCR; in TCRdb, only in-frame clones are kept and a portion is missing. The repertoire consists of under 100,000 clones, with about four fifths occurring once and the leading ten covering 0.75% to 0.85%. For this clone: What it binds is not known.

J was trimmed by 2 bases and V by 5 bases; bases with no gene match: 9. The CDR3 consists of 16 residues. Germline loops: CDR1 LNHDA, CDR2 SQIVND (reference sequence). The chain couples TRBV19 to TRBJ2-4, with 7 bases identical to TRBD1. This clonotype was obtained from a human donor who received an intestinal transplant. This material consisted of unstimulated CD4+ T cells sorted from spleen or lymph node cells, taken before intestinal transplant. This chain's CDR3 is CASSSRQGGSKNIQYF. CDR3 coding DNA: TGTGCCAGTAGTTCTCGACAGGGTGGATCCAAAAACATTCAGTACTTC.